This entry lists 3 T cell receptor beta chains sequenced from one sample in a study of type 1 regulatory T cells. TCRdb reanalysed the reads using MiXCR and keeps one entry per CDR3 protein. Of 80,000 to 100,000 distinct CDR3 sequences listed, roughly 28% were seen once; the top ten hold 2% to 2.5%. Sequencing was carried out using CD4+ T cells, either the whole sample or a sorted fraction (not recorded which). The receptors derive from a human donor in good health.

V gene TRBV20-1 combines with J gene TRBJ2-2, with a possible D match to TRBD2 (6 bases). V lost 0 bases to trimming and J lost 0 bases, with 11 bases between them. This CDR3 contains 16 residues. Germline assignment: CDR1 DFQATT and CDR2 SNEGSKA (reference sequence). CDR3 coding DNA: TGCAGTGCTAGAGACACCGGGACTGCGAACACCGGGGAGCTGTTTTTT. Its translation is CSARDTGTANTGELFF.

This clonotype showed up just a few times. This chain joins TRBV7-8 and TRBJ2-1, with D hard to call. The ends were cut back, 2 bases at V and 0 bases at J, with 14 bases in the middle. The germline gives CDR1 SGHVS, CDR2 FQNEAQ. The CDR3 sequence is 17 residues long. CDR3 in DNA: TGTGCCAGCAGCTTATTCGAACGGCGTAGCTCCTACAATGAGCAGTTCTTC. Protein: CASSLFERRSSYNEQFF.

This clonotype was detected ten times or more. The chain combines TRBV6-2 or TRBV6-3 with TRBJ2-2; 8 bases fit TRBD2. Germline V lookup: CDR1 MNHEY, CDR2 SVGEGT. V was clipped by 6 bases and J by 2 bases; unmatched bases: 5. The CDR3 runs to 15 residues. Here the CDR3 DNA reads TGTGCCAGCAGGGGCGGACTAGCTAACACCGGGGAGCTGTTTTTT. This codes for CASRGGLANTGELFF.